Described below is a single T cell receptor beta chain sequence and its context. What it binds is not known. This sample is drawn from a study of beta chain features in type 1 diabetes. Whole-study context: Examination covered around 100 million sorted cells spanning all samples. Study-wide results and limits: Moderate yet significant TCRB CDR3 shortening was seen in Type 1 diabetes patients in all four CD4+ subsets.

Germline values: CDR1 LGHNA, CDR2 YSLEER. V was cut by 0 bases and J by 6 bases, with 9 bases left in between. The CDR3 runs to 13 residues. Reverse transcribing all isolated RNA meant expressed TCRB transcripts were sequenced. Sequenced by immunoSEQ multiplex PCR; TCRdb stores in-frame clones only, minus some. The table includes fewer than 200,000 clones, approximately 8.1% detected once. This TCR was recovered from a young man in good health. The gene calls are TRBV4-3 and TRBJ2-7, with D uncertain. The sequencing sample was made of central memory CD4+ T cells from blood. The CDR3 sequence is CASSQEVWAEQYF. The CDR3 bases are TGCGCCAGCAGCCAAGAGGTTTGGGCCGAGCAGTACTTC.